This T cell receptor beta chain is from a study of CD8 T cells in Susac syndrome. Germline CDR1 SQVTM, CDR2 ANQGSEA. Trimming shortened V by 4 bases and J by 6 bases, and 9 bases separated the two germline ends. This CDR3 region has 11 residues. Random hexamers primed reverse transcription of about 0.5 to 1 ug RNA. Coverage of TCR beta CDR3 amplification by immunoSEQ multiplex PCR extended to 54 Vbeta and 13 Jbeta. In TCRdb, the immunoSEQ multiplex PCR reads were re-called with MiXCR into one record per CDR3 protein. The sample consists of roughly 140,000 distinct CDR3 sequences, roughly 95% of them appearing once. Patients with stable or active relapsing-remitting disease, all of them treatment-naive, made up the multiple sclerosis controls. Negative magnetic isolation gave CD8+ and CD4+ cells; FACS enriched CD8+ TEMRA.

The TCR originated in a human donor with multiple sclerosis. V usage is TRBV29-1 and J usage is TRBJ1-1, with D unclear. Sequenced: CD8+ T cells from PBMCs. The CDR3 spells CSVARYPEAFF. The DNA of the CDR3 is TGCAGCGTTGCCCGCTATCCTGAAGCTTTCTTT. Looking up the rest from reference TRBV29-1 and TRBJ1-1 gives the full variable domain: SAVISQKPSRDICQRGTSLTIQCQVDSQVTMMFWYRQQPGQSLTLIATANQGSEATYESGFVIDKFPISRPNLTFSTLTVSNMSPEDSSIYLCSVARYPEAFFGQGTRLTVV.